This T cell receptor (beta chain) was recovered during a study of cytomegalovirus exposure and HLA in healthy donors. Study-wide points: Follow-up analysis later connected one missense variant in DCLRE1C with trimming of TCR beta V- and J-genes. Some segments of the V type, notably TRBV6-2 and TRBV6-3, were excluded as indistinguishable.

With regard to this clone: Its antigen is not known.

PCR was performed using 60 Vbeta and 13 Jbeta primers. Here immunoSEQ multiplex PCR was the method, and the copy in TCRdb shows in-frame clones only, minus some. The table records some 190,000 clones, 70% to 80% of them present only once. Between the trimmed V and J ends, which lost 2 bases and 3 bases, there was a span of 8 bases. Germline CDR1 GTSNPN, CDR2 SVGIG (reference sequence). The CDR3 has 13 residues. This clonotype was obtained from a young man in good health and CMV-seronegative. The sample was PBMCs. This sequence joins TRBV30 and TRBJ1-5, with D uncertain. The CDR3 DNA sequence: TGTGCCTGGAGTATGGCACACAATCAGCCCCAGCATTTT. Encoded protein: CAWSMAHNQPQHF.